This TCR beta chain is drawn from a study of cytomegalovirus exposure and HLA in healthy donors listed by TCRdb under 2017. For context, the study as a whole: According to a later analysis, the 120 or so validation repertoires were produced on the same platform as the approximately 620 repertoires of the first cohort. The study aimed to test whether cataloging public T cell receptors could reveal signatures of past pathogen exposure. Along with the roughly 710-subject first cohort, a separate validation cohort of over a hundred different subjects was used. To predict cytomegalovirus infection status, the study combined high-throughput TCR immunosequencing, statistical association of individual TCRs with disease status, and machine learning. General findings and caveats noted by the study authors: A later analysis had no HLA typing for the validation cohort, so co-occurrence there was scored across all 110 or so repertoires. In vitro tests confirmed that a few of the cytomegalovirus-associated TCR beta chains recognize cytomegalovirus antigens. In both the original and validation cohorts, the classifier was reported to diagnose cytomegalovirus status with high specificity and sensitivity. Of the cluster scores, roughly 95% were above 0 in a later analysis, which found that TCRs clustered in the first cohort also tended to co-occur in the approximately 130 validation repertoires. Most TCR sequences were observed very rarely across donors, whereas some public TCRs were present in many individuals. The authors suggested that the approach could potentially be extended to other disease states and immunological phenotypes. The study gave a list of 150 to 200 TCR beta chains associated with cytomegalovirus.

As for this clone: Its antigen is not yet known. It has no much larger one-base neighbor in the sample; base qualities were not kept.

Separate from the approximately 670-subject first cohort, the validation cohort of more than 90 subjects was the group to which the donors belonged. V is reduced by 4 bases and J by 7 bases, leaving a spacing of 11 bases between them. According to the germline V gene, CDR1 reads MNHEY and CDR2 reads SVGAGI. The CDR3 runs 12 amino acids, cysteine and phenylalanine included. Kept here is only the CDR3 DNA, which spans 36 bases and is read in frame from base 1. Library preparation employed the immunoSEQ multiplex PCR assay. In the original analysis: To diagnose cytomegalovirus status from the catalog of TCR beta chain sequences, a statistical classification framework was built. The immuneACCESS repertoire file appears here via TCRdb, limited to in-frame rearrangements. These files lack a portion of the clones; in checked studies, under half of the deficit traces to unresolved V genes, and the cause of the others is not known. The V and J calls and the clone size are those of that table, but D and trimming were determined from the DNA. This sample holds some 250,000 clones; about nine tenths were observed only once. 2.5% to 3.5% of the sample is taken by the ten largest.

Input material: PBMCs. The TCR was taken from a woman aged 25 to 39 in good health and CMV-seronegative. The sequence is built from TRBV6-5 and TRBJ2-7; 6 matching bases give a weak D call of TRBD2. The DNA sequence reads TGTGCCAGCAGTTTAGGTGCGGGGGAGCAGTACTTC. This sequence encodes CASSLGAGEQYF.